The clone carrying this TCR beta chain appeared many times. In TCRdb, the reads were re-called with MiXCR into one record per CDR3 protein. Of 300,000 to 400,000 distinct CDR3 sequences detected, 9.5% appear once; the ten largest clones hold about 4.5%. There are 16 residues in the CDR3. Trimming left V 2 bases short and J 2 bases short, with 13 bases between. From germline, CDR1 is MNHEY and CDR2 SVGEGT. The data stem from a study of T cell repertoires in cytomegalovirus infection. This TCR was recovered from a human donor in good health (CMV status not recorded). Some clones in this sample may be carry-over from other donors' samples. The sample was PBMCs. The gene calls are TRBV6-2 or TRBV6-3 and TRBJ1-5; D not resolved. DNA of the CDR3: TGTGCCAGCAGTTACGTCAAGGGAGCGGGCAATCAGCCCCAGCATTTT. It yields the protein CASSYVKGAGNQPQHF.